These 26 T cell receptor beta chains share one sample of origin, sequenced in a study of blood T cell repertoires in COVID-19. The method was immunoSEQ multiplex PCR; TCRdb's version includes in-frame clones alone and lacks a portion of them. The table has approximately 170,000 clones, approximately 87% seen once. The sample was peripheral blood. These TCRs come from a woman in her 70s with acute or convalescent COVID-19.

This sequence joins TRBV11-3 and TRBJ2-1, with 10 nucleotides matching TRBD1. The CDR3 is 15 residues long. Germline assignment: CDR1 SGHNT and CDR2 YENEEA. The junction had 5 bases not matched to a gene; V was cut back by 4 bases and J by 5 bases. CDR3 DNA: TGTGCCAGCAGCTCACGGGGACAGGGGAACAATGAGCAGTTCTTC. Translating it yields CASSSRGQGNNEQFF.

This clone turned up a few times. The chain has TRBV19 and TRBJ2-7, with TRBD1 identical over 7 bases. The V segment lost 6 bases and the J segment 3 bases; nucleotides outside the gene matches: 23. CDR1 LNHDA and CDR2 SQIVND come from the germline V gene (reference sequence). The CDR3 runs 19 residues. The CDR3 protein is CASSPLTPPERDSVYEQYF. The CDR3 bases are TGTGCCAGTAGCCCATTAACCCCGCCCGAGAGGGACAGCGTCTACGAGCAGTACTTC.

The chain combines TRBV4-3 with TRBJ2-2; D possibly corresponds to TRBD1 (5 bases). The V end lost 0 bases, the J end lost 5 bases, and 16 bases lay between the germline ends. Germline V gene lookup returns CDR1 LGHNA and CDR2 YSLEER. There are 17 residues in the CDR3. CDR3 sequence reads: CASSQDRFREDTGELFF. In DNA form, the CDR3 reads TGCGCCAGCAGCCAAGATCGCTTCAGGGAAGATACCGGGGAGCTGTTTTTT.

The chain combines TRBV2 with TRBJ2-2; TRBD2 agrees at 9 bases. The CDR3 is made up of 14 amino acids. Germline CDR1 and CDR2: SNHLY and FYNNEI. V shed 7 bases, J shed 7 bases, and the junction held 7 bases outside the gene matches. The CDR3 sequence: CASNRAGGNGELFF. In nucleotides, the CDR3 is TGTGCCAGCAATAGAGCGGGAGGTAACGGGGAGCTGTTTTTT.

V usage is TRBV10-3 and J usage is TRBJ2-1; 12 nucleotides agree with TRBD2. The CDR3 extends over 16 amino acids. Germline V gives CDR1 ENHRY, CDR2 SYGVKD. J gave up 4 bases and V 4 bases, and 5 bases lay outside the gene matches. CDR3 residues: CAISGTSGISYNEQFF. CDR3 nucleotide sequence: TGTGCCATCAGTGGGACTAGCGGGATCTCTTACAATGAGCAGTTCTTC.

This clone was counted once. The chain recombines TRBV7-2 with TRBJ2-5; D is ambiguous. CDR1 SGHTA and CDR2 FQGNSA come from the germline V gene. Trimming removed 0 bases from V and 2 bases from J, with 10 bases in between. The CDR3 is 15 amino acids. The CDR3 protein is CASSLAGRRQETQYF. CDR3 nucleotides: TGTGCCAGCAGCTTAGCTGGTCGCAGGCAAGAGACCCAGTACTTC. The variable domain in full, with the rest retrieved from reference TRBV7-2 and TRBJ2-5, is GAGVSQSPSNKVTEKGKDVELRCDPISGHTALYWYRQSLGQGLEFLIYFQGNSAPDKSGLPSDRFSAERTGGSVSTLTIQRTQQEDSAVYLCASSLAGRRQETQYFGPGTRLLVL.

CDR3 sequence: CAISERGTDTQYF. CDR3 nucleotide sequence: TGTGCCATCAGTGAACGGGGCACAGATACGCAGTATTTT. The rearrangement uses TRBV10-3 and TRBJ2-3; no definite D call. The V end was cut by 3 bases, the J end by 1 base, with 5 bases between. The germline CDR1 and CDR2 sequences are ENHRY and SYGVKD. The CDR3 runs 13 residues.

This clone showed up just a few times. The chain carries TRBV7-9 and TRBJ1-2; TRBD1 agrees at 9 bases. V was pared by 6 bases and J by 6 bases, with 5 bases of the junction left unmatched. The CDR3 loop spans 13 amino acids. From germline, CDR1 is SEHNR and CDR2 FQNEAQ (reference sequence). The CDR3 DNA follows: TGTGCCAGCAGACCTACAGGGGGCGATGGCTACACCTTC. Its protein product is CASRPTGGDGYTF.

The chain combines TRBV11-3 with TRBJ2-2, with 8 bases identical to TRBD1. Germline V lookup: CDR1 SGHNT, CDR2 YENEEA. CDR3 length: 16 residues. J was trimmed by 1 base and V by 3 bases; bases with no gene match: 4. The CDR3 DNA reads TGTGCCAGCAGCTTCTCCGGGACAGGGAACACCGGGGAGCTGTTTTTT. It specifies CASSFSGTGNTGELFF. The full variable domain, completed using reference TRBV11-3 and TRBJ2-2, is EAGVVQSPRYKIIEKKQPVAFWCNPISGHNTLYWYLQNLGQGPELLIRYENEEAVDDSQLPKDRFSAERLKGVDSTLKIQPAELGDSAVYLCASSFSGTGNTGELFFGEGSRLTVL.

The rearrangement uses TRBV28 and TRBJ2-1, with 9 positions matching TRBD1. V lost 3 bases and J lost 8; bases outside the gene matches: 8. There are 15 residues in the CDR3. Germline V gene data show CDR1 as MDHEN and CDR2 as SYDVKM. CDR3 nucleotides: TGTGCCAGCAGTTTTCCCGGGACAGGGTGGTATGAGCAGTTCTTC. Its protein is CASSFPGTGWYEQFF.

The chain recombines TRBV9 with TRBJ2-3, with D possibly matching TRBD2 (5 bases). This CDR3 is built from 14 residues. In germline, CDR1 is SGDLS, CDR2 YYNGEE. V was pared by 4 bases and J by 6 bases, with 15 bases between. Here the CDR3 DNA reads TGTGCCAGCAGCAGAGAGAGGGCGGAGGATACGCAGTATTTT. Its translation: CASSRERAEDTQYF.

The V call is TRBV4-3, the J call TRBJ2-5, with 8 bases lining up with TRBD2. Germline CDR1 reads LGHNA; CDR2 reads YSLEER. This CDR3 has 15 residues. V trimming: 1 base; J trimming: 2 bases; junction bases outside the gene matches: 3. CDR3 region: CASSQGIAGQETQYF. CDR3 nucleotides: TGCGCCAGCAGCCAAGGAATAGCGGGACAAGAGACCCAGTACTTC.

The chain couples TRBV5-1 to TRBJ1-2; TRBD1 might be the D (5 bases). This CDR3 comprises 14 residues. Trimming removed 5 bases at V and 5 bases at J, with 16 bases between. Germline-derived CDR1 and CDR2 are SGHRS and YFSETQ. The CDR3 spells CASSRLGGGYGYTF. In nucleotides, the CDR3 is TGCGCCAGCAGTCGTCTCGGTGGGGGGTATGGCTACACCTTC.

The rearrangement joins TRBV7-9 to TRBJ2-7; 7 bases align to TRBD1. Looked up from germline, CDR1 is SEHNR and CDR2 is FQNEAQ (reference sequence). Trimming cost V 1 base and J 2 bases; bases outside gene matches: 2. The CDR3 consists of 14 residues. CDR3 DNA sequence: TGTGCCAGCAGCTTAGACAGGGGAGCCTACGAGCAGTACTTC. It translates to CASSLDRGAYEQYF.

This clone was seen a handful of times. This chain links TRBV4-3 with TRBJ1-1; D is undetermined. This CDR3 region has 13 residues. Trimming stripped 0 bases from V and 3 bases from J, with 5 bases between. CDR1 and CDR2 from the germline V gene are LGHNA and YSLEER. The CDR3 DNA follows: TGCGCCAGCAGCCAAGACCGGGACACTGAAGCTTTCTTT. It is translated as CASSQDRDTEAFF.

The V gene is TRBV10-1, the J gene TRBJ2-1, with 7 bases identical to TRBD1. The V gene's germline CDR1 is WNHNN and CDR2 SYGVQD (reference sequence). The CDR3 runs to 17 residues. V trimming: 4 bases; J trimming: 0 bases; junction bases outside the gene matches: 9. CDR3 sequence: CASSGKTGTASYNEQFF. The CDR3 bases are TGCGCCAGCAGTGGGAAGACCGGGACAGCCTCCTACAATGAGCAGTTCTTC.

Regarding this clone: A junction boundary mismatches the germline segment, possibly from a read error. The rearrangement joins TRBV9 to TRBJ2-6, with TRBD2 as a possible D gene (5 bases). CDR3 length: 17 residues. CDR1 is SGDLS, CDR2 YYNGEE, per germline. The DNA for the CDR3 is TGTGCCGGCAGAGACGCCCGGGGAACTTCTGGGGCCAACGTCCTGACTTTC. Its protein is CAGRDARGTSGANVLTF.

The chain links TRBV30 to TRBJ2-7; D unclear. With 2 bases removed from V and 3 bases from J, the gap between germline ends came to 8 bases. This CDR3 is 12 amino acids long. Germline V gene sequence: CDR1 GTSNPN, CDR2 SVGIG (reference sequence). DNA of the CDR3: TGTGCCTGGAGTTGGCAAGACTACGAGCAGTACTTC. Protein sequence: CAWSWQDYEQYF.

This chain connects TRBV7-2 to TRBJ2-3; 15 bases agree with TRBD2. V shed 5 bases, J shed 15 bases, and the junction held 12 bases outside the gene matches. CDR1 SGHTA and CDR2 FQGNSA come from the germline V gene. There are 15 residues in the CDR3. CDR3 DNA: TGTGCCAGCAGCCAGAGTCCGGGACTAGCGGGAGGAAGTTATTTT. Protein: CASSQSPGLAGGSYF.

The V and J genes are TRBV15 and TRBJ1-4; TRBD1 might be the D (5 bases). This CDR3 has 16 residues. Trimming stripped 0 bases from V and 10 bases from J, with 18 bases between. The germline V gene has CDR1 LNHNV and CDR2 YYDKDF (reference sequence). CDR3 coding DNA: TGTGCCACCAGCAGAGATAAAAGATCTTACGGGGGAAAACTGTTTTTT. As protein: CATSRDKRSYGGKLFF.

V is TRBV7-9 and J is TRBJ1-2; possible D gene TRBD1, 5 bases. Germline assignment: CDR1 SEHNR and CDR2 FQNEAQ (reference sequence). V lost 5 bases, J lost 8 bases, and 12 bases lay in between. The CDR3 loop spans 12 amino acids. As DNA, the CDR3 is TGTGCCAGCAGCCCGACGGGGGTAGGCTACACCTTC. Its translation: CASSPTGVGYTF.

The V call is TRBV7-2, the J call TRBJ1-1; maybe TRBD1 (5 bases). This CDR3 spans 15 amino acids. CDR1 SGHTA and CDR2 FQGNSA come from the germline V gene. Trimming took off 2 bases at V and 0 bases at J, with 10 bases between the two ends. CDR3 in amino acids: CASSLFGGVNTEAFF. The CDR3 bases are TGTGCCAGCAGCTTATTCGGAGGGGTGAACACTGAAGCTTTCTTT.

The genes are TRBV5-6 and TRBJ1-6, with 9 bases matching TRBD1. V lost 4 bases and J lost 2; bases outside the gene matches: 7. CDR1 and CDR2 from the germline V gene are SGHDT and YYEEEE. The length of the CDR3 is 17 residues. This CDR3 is CASSPFGTGTYNSPLHF. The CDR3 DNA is TGTGCCAGCAGCCCGTTCGGGACAGGGACCTATAATTCACCCCTCCACTTT.

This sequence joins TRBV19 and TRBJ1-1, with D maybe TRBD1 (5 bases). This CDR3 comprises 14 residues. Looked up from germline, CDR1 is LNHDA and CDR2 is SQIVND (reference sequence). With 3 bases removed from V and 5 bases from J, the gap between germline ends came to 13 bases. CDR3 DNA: TGTGCCAGTAGTATTCTTGGGGGAGGGACTGAAGCTTTCTTT. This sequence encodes CASSILGGGTEAFF.

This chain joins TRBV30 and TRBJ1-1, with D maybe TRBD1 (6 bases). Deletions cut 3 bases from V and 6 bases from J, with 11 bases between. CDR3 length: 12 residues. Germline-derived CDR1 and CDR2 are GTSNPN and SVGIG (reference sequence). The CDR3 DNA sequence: TGTGCCTGGAGGGGGGCAGGGCCTGAAGCTTTCTTT. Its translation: CAWRGAGPEAFF.

CDR3 nucleotide sequence: TGTGCCAGCAGCTGGAACAGGGGGGGTGAGCAGTTCTTC. This translates into CASSWNRGGEQFF. This chain connects TRBV11-2 to TRBJ2-1, with D possibly matching TRBD1 (8 bases). CDR3 size: 13 residues. Germline CDR1 and CDR2: SGHAT and FQNNGV. V was shortened by 4 bases and J by 9 bases, with 13 bases between the two germline ends.